Following are 31 T cell receptor beta chains from one sample sequenced in a study of blood T cells in healthy people across ages. Primers used in a second PCR of about 6 to 11 cycles were a sample-barcoded 5' primer and a J-beta primer mix. TCRdb processed the 5' RACE reads anew with MiXCR; each CDR3 protein has one entry. The profile shows around 700,000 distinct CDR3 sequences, around a quarter of them singletons. The same sample was also used in a study of T cells of mothers and their children.

Sequencing was done on a sample of blood. These receptors were taken from a boy younger than 18 in good health.

Points on this clonotype: Sequence at one end of the junction differs from germline and may be a read error. The chain joins TRBV4-3 to TRBJ2-7, with D perhaps TRBD1 (6 bases). The CDR3 contains 16 residues. Germline CDR1 and CDR2: LGHNA and YSLEER. The CDR3, as DNA: TGCGCCGGCAGCCAAGGTCTTGACAGGACGACCTACGAGCAGTACTTC. This gives the protein CAGSQGLDRTTYEQYF.

The chain links TRBV7-2 to TRBJ2-7; 9 bases match TRBD2. Germline V gives CDR1 SGHTA, CDR2 FQGNSA. The V segment lost 0 bases and the J segment 4 bases; nucleotides outside the gene matches: 4. This CDR3 comprises 15 residues. The CDR3 DNA reads TGTGCCAGCAGCTTAGCGGCAGCGGGAGGTTACGAGCAGTACTTC. It specifies CASSLAAAGGYEQYF.

The sample holds a few counts of this clonotype. One junction end disagrees with the germline gene, perhaps due to a read error. This rearrangement joins TRBV20-1 to TRBJ1-4; tentative D call: TRBD1 (6 bases). CDR1 and CDR2 from the germline V gene are DFQATT and SNEGSKA (reference sequence). CDR3 length equals 13 residues. The CDR3 region is CSAHRETNEKLLF. In DNA form, the CDR3 reads TGCAGTGCGCACAGGGAGACTAATGAAAAACTGCTTTTT.

The chain is built from TRBV12-3 or TRBV12-4 and TRBJ2-1; D is possibly TRBD1 (6 bases). The J call may be faulty, since TRBJ2-7 better matches the DNA end. This CDR3 is 15 amino acids long. This CDR3 reads CASSLEAGDPYEQYF. In nucleotides, the CDR3 is TGTGCCAGCAGTTTAGAAGCAGGGGATCCCTACGAGCAGTACTTC.

This clonotype was seen many times. This chain uses TRBV20-1 with TRBJ2-3; the D is unclear. CDR1 and CDR2 (germline): DFQATT, SNEGSKA (reference sequence). V gave up 1 base and J gave up 1 base, with 9 bases separating them. The CDR3 is made up of 14 amino acids. Written as DNA, the CDR3 is TGCAGTGCTAGAGGTCTAAGGGGCACAGATACGCAGTATTTT. It encodes CSARGLRGTDTQYF.

This chain links TRBV11-3 with TRBJ2-5; maybe TRBD2 (5 bases). The CDR3 is 15 amino acids. CDR1 and CDR2 from the germline V gene are SGHNT and YENEEA. V was cut by 5 bases and J by 0 bases, with 13 bases left in between. The CDR3 region has the DNA TGTGCCAGCAGCCGACGGACGGGGAACCAAGAGACCCAGTACTTC. Its translation is CASSRRTGNQETQYF.

This chain's CDR3 is CASSLACIGWGEQYF. Written as DNA, the CDR3 is TGTGCCAGCAGTTTAGCCTGCATCGGGTGGGGCGAGCAGTACTTC. The V gene is TRBV12-3 or TRBV12-4, the J gene TRBJ2-7; D not resolved. There are 15 residues in the CDR3. V dropped 0 bases and J dropped 6 bases, with 15 bases sitting between them.

In this sample, this clonotype turned up many times. The gene calls are TRBV5-1 and TRBJ2-5, with a weak D call TRBD1 (6 bases). CDR1 and CDR2 (germline): SGHRS, YFSETQ. Between the trimmed V and J ends, which lost 7 bases and 0 bases, there was a span of 13 bases. CDR3 length equals 14 residues. This CDR3 reads CASCTGPYQETQYF. CDR3 nucleotides: TGCGCCAGCTGCACAGGGCCTTACCAAGAGACCCAGTACTTC.

The chain combines TRBV14 with TRBJ2-3; maybe TRBD1 (7 bases). The germline gives CDR1 SGHDN, CDR2 FVKESK. Between the trimmed V and J ends, which lost 4 bases and 4 bases, there was a span of 15 bases. This CDR3 contains 15 residues. The CDR3 nucleotides are TGTGCCAGCAGCCTCCAGGGGGGTCCTTCAGATACGCAGTATTTT. Translation: CASSLQGGPSDTQYF.

The J gene is TRBJ1-2, the V gene TRBV7-9; possibly TRBD1 for D (5 bases). This CDR3 is 13 amino acids long. CDR1 is SEHNR and CDR2 is FQNEAQ in the germline V gene (reference sequence). Trimming took off 5 bases at V and 8 bases at J, with 15 bases between the two ends. The CDR3 protein is CASSLGWTSGYTF. The CDR3 coding sequence is TGTGCCAGCAGCCTAGGATGGACATCCGGCTACACCTTC.

The rearrangement links TRBV7-9 to TRBJ1-2; 8 positions agree with TRBD1. Trimming at V came to 0 bases and at J to 7 bases, leaving 10 bases not matched to a gene. CDR3 size: 16 residues. Germline lookup yields CDR1 SEHNR and CDR2 FQNEAQ (reference sequence). As DNA, the CDR3 is TGTGCCAGCAGCTTAGCCGACGGACAGGGATCCATTGGCTACACCTTC. Residues: CASSLADGQGSIGYTF.

The V gene is TRBV2, the J gene TRBJ2-2; D gene ambiguous. Looked up from germline, CDR1 is SNHLY and CDR2 is FYNNEI. Trimming cost V 6 bases and J 7 bases, with 6 bases left between them. This CDR3 comprises 11 residues. The CDR3 region is CASRWGGELFF. The CDR3 coding sequence is TGTGCCAGCAGGTGGGGCGGGGAGCTGTTTTTT.

The J gene is TRBJ1-2, the V gene TRBV6-1; no firm D call. The CDR3 is 12 residues long. Trimming cost V 3 bases and J 4 bases, with 6 bases left between them. Germline V gene sequence: CDR1 MNHNS, CDR2 SASEGT. The chain's CDR3 is CASSEGRYGYTF. In DNA form, the CDR3 reads TGTGCCAGCAGTGAGGGCCGCTATGGCTACACCTTC.

The rearrangement joins TRBV7-2 to TRBJ2-5, with 8 bases identical to TRBD1. The J call could be wrong; TRBJ2-7 is a better fit for the DNA end. Germline values: CDR1 SGHTA, CDR2 FQGNSA. The CDR3 extends over 15 amino acids. The CDR3 protein is CASSLATGGNYEQYF. For the CDR3, the DNA is TGTGCCAGCAGCTTAGCCACAGGGGGTAACTACGAGCAGTACTTC.

The CDR3 loop is CASSLAGRAFF. Here the CDR3 DNA reads TGTGCCAGCAGCTTAGCAGGGAGGGCTTTCTTT. The chain has TRBV7-2 and TRBJ1-1; D is unclear. The CDR3 runs 11 residues. CDR1 and CDR2 (germline): SGHTA, FQGNSA. V lost 0 bases to trimming and J lost 11 bases, with 7 bases between them.

This clonotype was recorded a few times. The chain has TRBV24-1 and TRBJ2-5; tentative D call: TRBD1 (5 bases). The CDR3 covers 13 residues. Germline CDR1 reads KGHDR; CDR2 reads SFDVKD. Trimming took 7 bases from V and 2 from J, leaving 10 bases between them. CDR3 amino acids: CATRGVGQETQYF. The DNA for the CDR3 is TGTGCCACCAGAGGGGTGGGACAAGAGACCCAGTACTTC.

V gene TRBV3-1 combines with J gene TRBJ2-5, with D perhaps matching TRBD2 (5 bases). The J call may be wrong; the DNA end is better matched by TRBJ2-7. The germline gives CDR1 LGHDT, CDR2 YNNKEL (reference sequence). The length of the CDR3 is 14 residues. CDR3 loop: CASSQGSGPYEQYF. The CDR3 DNA is TGTGCCAGCAGCCAAGGAAGCGGTCCCTACGAGCAGTACTTC.

The rearrangement uses TRBV6-2 or TRBV6-3 and TRBJ2-7, with 7 nucleotides matching TRBD1. Per the germline V gene, CDR1 is MNHEY and CDR2 is SVGEGT. V was clipped by 6 bases and J by 2 bases; unmatched bases: 10. The CDR3 contains 15 residues. The CDR3 protein is CASSLPGTVTYEQYF. In DNA, the CDR3 is TGTGCCAGCAGCCTTCCCGGGACAGTGACCTACGAGCAGTACTTC.

The DNA of the CDR3 is TGTGCCAGCAGTCGAGCGGGAGTAGAGACCCAGTACTTC. This gives the protein CASSRAGVETQYF. V gene TRBV28 combines with J gene TRBJ2-5; TRBD2 agrees at 8 bases. CDR3 size: 13 residues. The V segment lost 5 bases and the J segment 4 bases; nucleotides outside the gene matches: 3. Germline V gene data show CDR1 as MDHEN and CDR2 as SYDVKM.

This clonotype was counted a few times. The rearrangement uses TRBV20-1 and TRBJ2-7, with 7 bases matching TRBD2. This CDR3 spans 15 amino acids. Germline values: CDR1 DFQATT, CDR2 SNEGSKA (reference sequence). The junction had 6 bases not matched to a gene; V was cut back by 1 base and J by 0 bases. CDR3 nucleotides: TGCAGTGCTAGAGGGGAGGGAAGGGGCTCCTACGAGCAGTACTTC. This gives the protein CSARGEGRGSYEQYF.

V gene TRBV19 combines with J gene TRBJ1-2; D is unclear. CDR3 length: 13 amino acids. Trimming left V 1 base short and J 7 bases short, with 10 bases between. Germline lookup yields CDR1 LNHDA and CDR2 SQIVND (reference sequence). In DNA form, the CDR3 reads TGTGCCAGTAGTATAGCTGGATATCGTGGCTACACCTTC. Amino acids: CASSIAGYRGYTF.

This chain uses TRBV6-5 with TRBJ2-5, with 8 bases matching TRBD2. Trimming cost V 4 bases and J 3 bases; bases outside gene matches: 7. Germline V gene sequence: CDR1 MNHEY, CDR2 SVGAGI. The CDR3 covers 15 residues. As DNA, the CDR3 is TGTGCCAGCAGTTCTGGTAGTAGCGGGGAAGAGACCCAGTACTTC. Translating gives CASSSGSSGEETQYF.

This clonotype showed up just a few times. This chain joins TRBV27 and TRBJ1-5; tentative D call: TRBD1 (6 bases). V was pared by 3 bases and J by 0 bases, with 9 bases between. The length of the CDR3 is 15 residues. Per germline, CDR1 MNHEY and CDR2 SMNVEV (reference sequence). CDR3 sequence (DNA): TGTGCCAGCAGTTTTCGGACAGATAGCAATCAGCCCCAGCATTTT. This codes for CASSFRTDSNQPQHF.

CDR3 region: CSAREYSEPGNTIYF. The CDR3 DNA reads as TGCAGTGCTAGAGAATACAGTGAGCCGGGAAACACCATATATTTT. This chain links TRBV20-1 with TRBJ1-3; no firm D call. Germline CDR1 DFQATT, CDR2 SNEGSKA (reference sequence). The CDR3 loop spans 15 amino acids. V was clipped by 0 bases and J by 4 bases, with 13 bases between them.

This clonotype came up a few times. The chain joins TRBV6-6 to TRBJ1-1; weak D call: TRBD1 (6 bases). The CDR3 has 16 residues. The V gene lost 1 base and the J gene lost 0 bases, with 12 bases spanning the gap. CDR1 is MNHNY, CDR2 SVGAGI, per germline (reference sequence). CDR3 sequence: CASSYLWGTLNTEAFF. In DNA form, the CDR3 reads TGTGCCAGCAGTTACTTGTGGGGGACATTGAACACTGAAGCTTTCTTT.

V usage is TRBV29-1 and J usage is TRBJ2-5; D perhaps matches TRBD1 (7 bases). In germline, CDR1 is SQVTM, CDR2 ANQGSEA. V gave up 2 bases and J gave up 1 base, with 11 bases separating them. CDR3 size: 14 residues. CDR3 sequence: CSVEWRDSQETQYF. The DNA for the CDR3 is TGCAGCGTTGAATGGCGGGACAGCCAAGAGACCCAGTACTTC.

The chain has TRBV20-1 and TRBJ2-5; weak D call: TRBD2 (6 bases). The J call may be wrong; the DNA end is better matched by TRBJ2-7. Germline loops: CDR1 DFQATT, CDR2 SNEGSKA (reference sequence). There are 13 residues in the CDR3. Here the CDR3 reads CSAILAGTYEQYF. The CDR3 nucleotides read TGCAGTGCTATACTTGCGGGAACCTACGAGCAGTACTTC.

This chain links TRBV7-9 with TRBJ2-5, with 7 positions matching TRBD2. Per germline, CDR1 SEHNR and CDR2 FQNEAQ (reference sequence). This CDR3 has 19 amino acids. With 7 bases clipped from V and 0 bases from J, the junction kept 20 bases outside the gene matches. The CDR3 DNA reads as TGTGCCAGCACCCTAAGCACGGCTAGCGGAAGCGAGTACCAAGAGACCCAGTACTTC. Protein sequence: CASTLSTASGSEYQETQYF.

The J gene is TRBJ2-1, the V gene TRBV24-1, with a weak D call TRBD1 (5 bases). V lost 9 bases, J lost 5 bases, and 13 bases lay in between. CDR1 KGHDR and CDR2 SFDVKD come from the germline V gene. The CDR3 length is 13 residues. CDR3 region: CATAPGSHNEQFF. The DNA of the CDR3 is TGTGCCACCGCCCCAGGGTCCCACAATGAGCAGTTCTTC.

This clonotype was observed a few times. The chain carries TRBV7-6 and TRBJ1-1; D gene uncertain. Trimming cost V 5 bases and J 5 bases, with 12 bases left between them. This CDR3 is built from 13 residues. Germline CDR1 SGHVS, CDR2 FNYEAQ. The CDR3, as DNA: TGTGCCAGCAGCCTCAATAGTGCGACTGAAGCTTTCTTT. Its translation: CASSLNSATEAFF.

The V gene is TRBV12-3 or TRBV12-4, the J gene TRBJ2-1; maybe TRBD2 (6 bases). The CDR3 covers 13 residues. Trimming left V 5 bases short and J 14 bases short, with 19 bases between. In DNA form, the CDR3 reads TGTGCCAGCAGTGCCTCCGGGAGCTCAAAGGAGTTCTTC. This sequence encodes CASSASGSSKEFF.